The 31 T cell receptor beta chains below come from one sample, sequenced in a study of blood T cell repertoires in COVID-19. Assay: immunoSEQ multiplex PCR; the TCRdb copy retains only in-frame clones and omits some. The top ten hold around 4.1% of the sample, which has tens of thousands of clones, more than 80% seen once. The sample consisted of PBMCs or T cells enriched from blood (not recorded which). Receptors were obtained from a middle-aged woman with acute COVID-19.

The chain couples TRBV4-1 to TRBJ2-7, with 7 bases that match TRBD1. This CDR3 spans 14 amino acids. The germline gives CDR1 MGHRA, CDR2 YSYEKL. V was clipped by 4 bases and J by 1 base; unmatched bases: 4. The CDR3 loop reads CASSLKTGSYEQYF. In nucleotides, the CDR3 is TGCGCCAGCAGCCTTAAGACAGGGTCCTACGAGCAGTACTTC.

The chain couples TRBV6-8 to TRBJ2-1, with D maybe TRBD1 (6 bases). Trimming pared 6 bases from V and 2 bases from J, leaving 14 bases between. Germline CDR1 and CDR2: MNHGY and SAAAGT. The length of the CDR3 is 15 residues. The CDR3 DNA sequence: TGTGCCAGCAGGACCCGGGACACCCCCTACAATGAGCAGTTCTTC. This sequence encodes CASRTRDTPYNEQFF.

The genes are TRBV5-8 and TRBJ2-1, with no clear D. The germline V gene has CDR1 SGHTS and CDR2 YDEGEE. There are 12 residues in the CDR3. V was pared by 4 bases and J by 8 bases, with 10 bases between. The CDR3 is CASSRATDEQFF. CDR3 nucleotide sequence: TGTGCCAGCAGCCGTGCTACCGATGAGCAGTTCTTC.

The chain has TRBV29-1 and TRBJ2-7; TRBD1 is a possible D gene (5 bases). Trimming shortened V by 3 bases and J by 5 bases, and 14 bases separated the two germline ends. The germline CDR1 and CDR2 sequences are SQVTM and ANQGSEA. The length of the CDR3 is 13 residues. For the CDR3, the DNA is TGCAGCGTTGAGGACCCCAGGGTTAACGAGCAGTACTTC. It translates to CSVEDPRVNEQYF.

The rearrangement uses TRBV6-5 and TRBJ2-1, with D unclear. V lost 4 bases and J 8 bases, leaving 6 bases between the germline ends. The CDR3 is 11 amino acids. Germline assignment: CDR1 MNHEY and CDR2 SVGAGI. For the CDR3, the DNA is TGTGCCAGCAGTTTACTCCATGAGCAGTTCTTC. It encodes CASSLLHEQFF.

This chain links TRBV14 with TRBJ2-7, with D possibly matching TRBD2 (5 bases). Germline CDR1 and CDR2: SGHDN and FVKESK. The CDR3 covers 13 residues. The V gene lost 0 bases and the J gene lost 7 bases, with 10 bases spanning the gap. CDR3: CASSQETKVEQYF. The CDR3 DNA is TGTGCCAGCAGCCAAGAGACTAAGGTGGAGCAGTACTTC.

The chain recombines TRBV4-2 with TRBJ1-5; D gene uncertain. The CDR3 consists of 16 residues. Trimming took off 1 base at V and 2 bases at J, with 12 bases between the two ends. In germline, CDR1 is LGHNA, CDR2 YNFKEQ. CDR3 residues: CASSQANGQGNQPQHF. The CDR3 nucleotides read TGTGCCAGCAGCCAAGCAAATGGGCAGGGCAATCAGCCCCAGCATTTT.

This rearrangement joins TRBV5-1 to TRBJ1-2; tentative D call: TRBD1 (5 bases). This CDR3 has 14 amino acids. Trimming removed 7 bases at V and 4 bases at J, with 17 bases between. CDR1 is SGHRS, CDR2 YFSETQ, per germline. The chain's CDR3 is CASGIVGGSYGYTF. The CDR3, as DNA: TGCGCCAGCGGGATTGTGGGGGGGAGCTATGGCTACACCTTC. Full variable domain (remainder filled in from reference TRBV5-1 and TRBJ1-2): KAGVTQTPRYLIKTRGQQVTLSCSPISGHRSVSWYQQTPGQGLQFLFEYFSETQRNKGNFPGRFSGRQFSNSRSEMNVSTLELGDSALYLCASGIVGGSYGYTFGSGTRLTVV.

The genes are TRBV28 and TRBJ2-3; a possible D gene is TRBD2 (6 bases). Germline CDR1 MDHEN, CDR2 SYDVKM. V lost 5 bases and J 4 bases, leaving 13 bases between the germline ends. There are 14 residues in the CDR3. CDR3 DNA: TGTGCCAGCAGTAAGAGATGGGGGGCAGATACGCAGTATTTT. This codes for CASSKRWGADTQYF.

The rearrangement links TRBV28 to TRBJ2-1, with TRBD2 matching over 11 bases. The germline V gene encodes CDR1 MDHEN and CDR2 SYDVKM. The CDR3 covers 13 residues. Unmatched junction bases numbered 4, after V lost 5 bases and J lost 10 bases. CDR3 sequence: CASSHRLAGEQFF. CDR3 nucleotide sequence: TGTGCCAGCAGTCATAGACTAGCGGGAGAGCAGTTCTTC. The full variable domain, completed using reference TRBV28 and TRBJ2-1, is DVKVTQSSRYLVKRTGEKVFLECVQDMDHENMFWYRQDPGLGLRLIYFSYDVKMKEKGDIPEGYSVSREKKERFSLILESASTNQTSMYLCASSHRLAGEQFFGPGTRLTVL.

The chain couples TRBV9 to TRBJ1-1; D call uncertain. The CDR3 length is 14 residues. Per the germline V gene, CDR1 is SGDLS and CDR2 is YYNGEE. V dropped 4 bases and J dropped 4 bases, with 14 bases sitting between them. CDR3 nucleotides: TGTGCCAGCAGCACCCGAGGGTTGGGCACTGAAGCTTTCTTT. It codes for CASSTRGLGTEAFF. Variable domain in full (rest from reference TRBV9 and TRBJ1-1): DSGVTQTPKHLITATGQRVTLRCSPRSGDLSVYWYQQSLDQGLQFLIQYYNGEERAKGNILERFSAQQFPDLHSELNLSSLELGDSALYFCASSTRGLGTEAFFGQGTRLTVV.

The rearrangement uses TRBV27 and TRBJ2-3; TRBD1 is a possible D gene (5 bases). Germline CDR1 and CDR2: MNHEY and SMNVEV (reference sequence). Trimming removed 7 bases from V and 4 bases from J, with 12 bases in between. The CDR3 has 13 residues. CDR3 loop: CASTQGASDTQYF. CDR3 nucleotides: TGTGCCAGCACTCAAGGGGCATCAGATACGCAGTATTTT.

The chain recombines TRBV15 with TRBJ2-1; 7 bases map to TRBD2. Germline-derived CDR1 and CDR2 are LNHNV and YYDKDF (reference sequence). V lost 0 bases to trimming and J lost 6 bases; unmatched junction nucleotides: 5. The CDR3 length is 15 residues. CDR3 in amino acids: CATSRDPSGGNEQFF. CDR3 DNA: TGTGCCACCAGCAGAGATCCGTCGGGGGGCAATGAGCAGTTCTTC. The whole variable domain, remainder taken from reference TRBV15 and TRBJ2-1, is DAMVIQNPRYQVTQFGKPVTLSCSQTLNHNVMYWYQQKSSQAPKLLFHYYDKDFNNEADTPDNFQSRRPNTSFCFLDIRSPGLGDTAMYLCATSRDPSGGNEQFFGPGTRLTVL.

The rearrangement uses TRBV19 and TRBJ2-5; TRBD1 agrees at 9 bases. Unmatched junction bases numbered 9, after V lost 8 bases and J lost 5 bases. Germline CDR1 LNHDA, CDR2 SQIVND (reference sequence). This CDR3 is built from 14 residues. CDR3 protein: CASSVGQGRETQYF. CDR3 bases: TGTGCCAGTTCAGTCGGACAGGGGAGGGAGACCCAGTACTTC.

Here the CDR3 reads CASETDTNTGELFF. CDR3 coding DNA: TGTGCCAGCGAGACGGACACGAACACCGGGGAGCTGTTTTTT. The rearrangement uses TRBV28 and TRBJ2-2, with D perhaps matching TRBD1 (5 bases). Trimming stripped 8 bases from V and 0 bases from J, with 10 bases between. Germline V lookup: CDR1 MDHEN, CDR2 SYDVKM. CDR3 size: 14 residues.

V is TRBV9 and J is TRBJ2-3; D is possibly TRBD2 (6 bases). The CDR3 loop spans 13 amino acids. Germline values: CDR1 SGDLS, CDR2 YYNGEE. V lost 3 bases to trimming and J lost 6 bases, with 11 bases between them. The CDR3 region has the DNA TGTGCCAGCAGCGATGGAGGGCGGGATACGCAGTATTTT. Translated: CASSDGGRDTQYF. Variable domain in full (rest from reference TRBV9 and TRBJ2-3): DSGVTQTPKHLITATGQRVTLRCSPRSGDLSVYWYQQSLDQGLQFLIQYYNGEERAKGNILERFSAQQFPDLHSELNLSSLELGDSALYFCASSDGGRDTQYFGPGTRLTVL.

The chain uses TRBV19 and TRBJ1-6, with TRBD1 matching over 7 bases. J gave up 7 bases and V 7 bases, and 13 bases lay outside the gene matches. From germline, CDR1 is LNHDA and CDR2 SQIVND (reference sequence). The CDR3 runs to 16 residues. CDR3 loop: CASKEQGQVPNSPLHF. The CDR3 nucleotides read TGTGCCAGTAAAGAACAGGGGCAGGTCCCCAATTCACCCCTCCACTTT.

In its sample, this clone was seen a few times. J is TRBJ2-7 and V is TRBV4-1, with 8 bases that match TRBD2. The CDR3 consists of 14 residues. V was clipped by 4 bases and J by 4 bases; unmatched bases: 6. Germline V gene lookup returns CDR1 MGHRA and CDR2 YSYEKL. The CDR3 here is CASSPGLASYEQYF. The CDR3, as DNA: TGCGCCAGCAGCCCAGGACTAGCTTCTTACGAGCAGTACTTC.

V and J are TRBV28 and TRBJ2-7; maybe TRBD1 (5 bases). The CDR3 is made up of 12 amino acids. Trimming cost V 2 bases and J 3 bases, with 5 bases left between them. In germline, CDR1 is MDHEN, CDR2 SYDVKM. DNA for the CDR3: TGTGCCAGCAGTTTACAGGGCTACGAGCAGTACTTC. It translates to CASSLQGYEQYF.

This clone was picked up one time. This chain uses TRBV19 with TRBJ2-5; 10 nucleotides agree with TRBD2. CDR1 LNHDA and CDR2 SQIVND come from the germline V gene (reference sequence). The CDR3 runs 16 residues. V lost 5 bases, J lost 8 bases, and 14 bases stayed unmatched. The chain's CDR3 is CASSLFTSGTTGTQYF. As DNA, the CDR3 is TGTGCCAGTAGTCTCTTTACTAGCGGGACCACGGGTACCCAGTACTTC.

V is TRBV3-1 (or the pseudogene TRBV3-2) and J is TRBJ2-1; D is unresolved. V lost 5 bases and J 0 bases, leaving 8 bases between the germline ends. The CDR3 contains 14 residues. Germline CDR1 is LGHDT and CDR2 is YNNKEL (reference sequence). The CDR3 is CASSSYSSYNEQFF. CDR3 bases: TGTGCCAGCAGCTCGTATAGCTCCTACAATGAGCAGTTCTTC.

The V and J genes are TRBV5-6 and TRBJ1-1; 8 bases match TRBD1. With 4 bases clipped from V and 1 base from J, the junction kept 12 bases outside the gene matches. CDR3 length: 17 residues. CDR1 SGHDT and CDR2 YYEEEE come from the germline V gene. The CDR3 nucleotides are TGTGCCAGCAGCACTACATTGACAGGGGAAAGGAACACTGAAGCTTTCTTT. Amino acids: CASSTTLTGERNTEAFF.

The chain recombines TRBV19 with TRBJ2-7, with 7 bases aligning to TRBD1. Germline V gene lookup returns CDR1 LNHDA and CDR2 SQIVND (reference sequence). With 7 bases clipped from V and 3 bases from J, the junction kept 0 bases outside the gene matches. CDR3 length: 11 amino acids. The DNA of the CDR3 is TGTGCCAGTACAGGGGGCTACGAGCAGTACTTC. Its protein is CASTGGYEQYF. The variable domain in full, completed from reference TRBV19 and TRBJ2-7, reads DGGITQSPKYLFRKEGQNVTLSCEQNLNHDAMYWYRQDPGQGLRLIYYSQIVNDFQKGDIAEGYSVSREKKESFPLTVTSAQKNPTAFYLCASTGGYEQYFGPGTRLTVT.

The V gene is TRBV7-2, the J gene TRBJ1-1; TRBD1 might be the D (5 bases). With 4 bases removed from V and 4 bases from J, the gap between germline ends came to 10 bases. The CDR3 runs to 13 residues. Looked up from germline, CDR1 is SGHTA and CDR2 is FQGNSA. The CDR3, as DNA: TGTGCCAGCAGCTCGGACGGGGGCACTGAAGCTTTCTTT. This encodes CASSSDGGTEAFF.

This chain uses TRBV2 with TRBJ1-6, with D possibly matching TRBD1 (5 bases). This CDR3 has 14 amino acids. Germline lookup yields CDR1 SNHLY and CDR2 FYNNEI. The V end was cut by 3 bases, the J end by 6 bases, with 9 bases between. CDR3 bases: TGTGCCAGCAGTGAGGGGCAGGCTAATTCACCCCTCCACTTT. Residues: CASSEGQANSPLHF.

The J gene is TRBJ2-3, the V gene TRBV6-1, with TRBD1 matching 9 bases. V lost 1 base and J lost 6; bases outside the gene matches: 2. This CDR3 region has 14 residues. Germline V gene data show CDR1 as MNHNS and CDR2 as SASEGT. The CDR3 reads CASSEGTGADTQYF. The CDR3 nucleotides read TGTGCCAGCAGTGAAGGGACAGGGGCGGATACGCAGTATTTT.

The chain employs TRBV19 and TRBJ1-5; no clear D gene. This CDR3 comprises 14 residues. Trimming pared 5 bases from V and 10 bases from J, leaving 18 bases between. Germline CDR1 is LNHDA and CDR2 is SQIVND (reference sequence). The CDR3 nucleotides read TGTGCCAGTAGTGCCTACGCCGGGCGGGATCCCCAGCATTTT. Translated, it gives CASSAYAGRDPQHF.

The chain couples TRBV10-2 to TRBJ1-5, with D perhaps TRBD1 (5 bases). The V gene lost 6 bases and the J gene lost 7 bases, with 10 bases spanning the gap. The CDR3 is 12 residues long. Germline-derived CDR1 and CDR2 are WSHSY and SAAADI. Written as DNA, the CDR3 is TGCGCCAGCAGCTGGGGCGAGCAGCCCCAGCATTTT. Its protein is CASSWGEQPQHF.

The rearrangement links TRBV24-1 to TRBJ2-5, with D uncertain. Germline-derived CDR1 and CDR2 are KGHDR and SFDVKD. The CDR3 contains 14 residues. Deletions cut 4 bases from V and 3 bases from J, with 11 bases between. CDR3 bases: TGTGCCACCAGTGACCCCAACAGAAAAGAGACCCAGTACTTC. Translated: CATSDPNRKETQYF.

J is TRBJ2-1 and V is TRBV3-1 (or the pseudogene TRBV3-2); possibly TRBD2 for D (5 bases). This CDR3 has 15 amino acids. With 1 base removed from V and 0 bases from J, the gap between germline ends came to 7 bases. CDR1 and CDR2 from the germline V gene are LGHDT and YNNKEL (reference sequence). The CDR3 here is CASSQGRSSYNEQFF. The DNA of the CDR3 is TGTGCCAGCAGCCAAGGGAGGAGCTCCTACAATGAGCAGTTCTTC.

The gene calls are TRBV2 and TRBJ2-3, with 14 bases lining up with TRBD2. The CDR3 spans 20 residues. Germline V lookup: CDR1 SNHLY, CDR2 FYNNEI. V gave up 3 bases and J gave up 2 bases; unmatched junction bases: 13. For the CDR3, the DNA is TGTGCCAGCAGTGATCCGGGACTAGCGGGGGCCTCGATCATCACAGATACGCAGTATTTT. The encoded protein is CASSDPGLAGASIITDTQYF.